This T cell receptor beta chain was sequenced during a study of OX40 agonist ivuxolimab in advanced cancers. Study context: The dose-escalation cohort was approximately 80% male, with a mean age of about 58 years, ranging roughly 23 to 79. General study findings and limits: CD8+ T cells averaged more expanded clones than CD4+. There were also nonresponders showing low normalized T-cell clonal expansion. Partial responders dosed at 0.1-3.0 mg/kg displayed clonal expansion ranking among the lowest.

A remark on this clone: Its antigen is unidentified.

Here immunoSEQ multiplex PCR was the method, and the copy in TCRdb shows in-frame clones only, minus some. The data hold 50,000 to 70,000 clones, with 93% observed a single time. V was pared by 2 bases and J by 3 bases, with 5 bases between. The CDR3 is 12 amino acids. Germline V lookup: CDR1 SEHNR, CDR2 FQNEAQ (reference sequence). The TCR was taken from an adult with an advanced solid tumor such as melanoma, head and neck, liver or kidney cancer. V is TRBV7-9 and J is TRBJ2-7; D remains ambiguous. This sample comprised CD4+ or CD8+ T cells sorted from blood, obtained in a trial of the OX40 agonist ivuxolimab. The CDR3 reads CASSLQLYEQYF. The DNA of the CDR3 is TGTGCCAGCAGCTTACAGCTCTACGAGCAGTACTTC.